A single T cell receptor beta chain is shown here with its context. Its matching antigen is unknown. This record comes from a study of Ad26.COV2.S vaccination and SARS-CoV-2 variants. Repertoires were generated with immunoSEQ multiplex PCR, while TCRdb's copy carries only in-frame clones and drops some. The profile shows some 480,000 clones, approximately 88% of them singletons. Overall study results and limits: Analytic work on TCR breadth and depth might have understated the full extent of total T cell responses.

Treatment: roughly 18 received Ad26.COV2.S at low or high dose, single or two shots; several received placebo; per-sample allocation not given. Vaccine and placebo recipients were sampled on day 63 after the first injection. Based in Boston, the donor was an adult of 18-55 years. CDR3 length equals 13 residues. Germline CDR1 reads GTSNPN; CDR2 reads SVGIG (reference sequence). J lost 0 bases, V lost 7 bases, and 6 bases had no gene match. V is TRBV30 and J is TRBJ2-7, with 7 positions matching TRBD1. The clonotype was recovered from a person between 18 and 65 years old who received the Ad26.COV2.S COVID-19 vaccine or a placebo. The sample in question was peripheral blood, obtained in a trial of Ad26.COV2.S vaccine versus placebo. In DNA form, the CDR3 reads TGTGCCTTGCGGACAGGTGCCTCCTACGAGCAGTACTTC. This codes for CALRTGASYEQYF. Variable domain in full (rest from reference TRBV30 and TRBJ2-7): SQTIHQWPATLVQPVGSPLSLECTVEGTSNPNLYWYRQAAGRGLQLLFYSVGIGQISSEVPQNLSASRPQDRQFILSSKKLLLSDSGFYLCALRTGASYEQYFGPGTRLTVT.